This T cell receptor beta chain was profiled in a study of T-cell memory formation after mild COVID-19. Overall study: The two donors had largely donor-specific TCR clusters.

Study findings and constraints: In pre-infection memory, a portion of responding clones appeared, which suggested that cross-reactive memory joined. Among clones peaking at day 37 in the second wave, SARS-CoV-2 specificity remained unconfirmed.

With constant-segment primers, 5'RACE yielded cDNA libraries of TCR alpha and TCR beta that carried sample barcodes and UMIs. One entry per CDR3 protein, called by TCRdb with MiXCR from the 5' RACE reads. The sample has 250,000 to 350,000 distinct CDR3 sequences, roughly an eighth seen once; the top ten hold 21%. In the case of this clonotype: The antigen is undetermined.

CDR3 size: 14 residues. V lost 6 bases, J lost 4 bases, and 6 bases stayed unmatched. Sequencing used PBMCs or a T cell subset sorted from them (not recorded which). This receptor was taken from a man aged 18 to 29 who had mild COVID-19 (a few samples of this study predate the infection). Cell type and time point are not known. This rearrangement joins TRBV12-3 or TRBV12-4 to TRBJ1-5, with TRBD1 identical over 7 bases. CDR3 amino acids: CASRGRGGNQPQHF. The CDR3 coding sequence is TGTGCCAGCAGGGGCAGGGGGGGGAATCAGCCCCAGCATTTT.